This T cell receptor (beta chain) was obtained from a study of cytomegalovirus exposure and HLA in healthy donors. Across the whole study: A prior study identified 117 million unique TCR beta sequences from some 180 million T cells. Roughly 80 million unique TCRs from HLA-typed donors were held in an early data release.

The V gene's germline CDR1 is SGHNT and CDR2 YYREEE (reference sequence). There are 14 residues in the CDR3. Trimming removed 0 bases at V and 1 base at J, with 7 bases between. A note on this clone: No antigen is known for it.

Study conclusions and caveats: In a later analysis, TCR beta V- and J-gene trimming showed a link to a missense DCLRE1C variant.

Primers for the PCR totalled 60 Vbeta and 13 Jbeta. Methods used by the authors: In a later analysis, around 11 million of approximately 80 million unique beta chains occurred in at least two donors. Using immunoSEQ multiplex PCR, the repertoire was profiled, and TCRdb retains in-frame clones only, with some absent. D and trimming were read from the DNA, whereas the V and J calls and clone size are those reported in that table. This sample has 150,000 to 200,000 clones, with approximately 78% found just once. The V call is TRBV5-4, the J call TRBJ1-2, with a weak D call TRBD1 (5 bases). The clonotype was recovered from a woman aged 18-30 years in good health and CMV-seronegative. What was sequenced was PBMCs. Here the CDR3 reads CASSLAGGNYGYTF. CDR3 sequence (DNA): TGTGCCAGCAGCTTGGCCGGGGGTAACTATGGCTACACCTTC.